A selection of T cell receptor beta chains follows, all from one sample in a study of cytomegalovirus exposure and HLA in healthy donors. Clones were read by immunoSEQ multiplex PCR, and TCRdb kept only the in-frame ones, dropping some. The sample lists around 94,000 clones, around 77% occurring once. Sequencing was carried out using PBMCs. The source is a male donor in good health and CMV-seropositive. The CDR3 runs from the conserved cysteine through the conserved F or W. The D gene is left open where the match is weak. For some rows the clone size is stated as once, few or many, or as a class when expanded; others skip it.

j_call: TRBJ2-1
d_call: NA
v_call: TRBV2
clone_size: few
cdr3_nt: TGTGCCAGCAGTGAGGTCAGCTCCTACAATGAGCAGTTCTTC
cdr3_aa: CASSEVSSYNEQFF

j_call: TRBJ1-1
d_call: TRBD1
v_call: TRBV5-4
clone_size: few
cdr3_nt: TGTGCCAGCAGCTTGGCCGGGACAGTTTTGAGCGCTTTCTTT
cdr3_aa: CASSLAGTVLSAFF

j_call: TRBJ2-7
d_call: NA
v_call: TRBV7-2
clone_size: once
cdr3_nt: TGTGCCAGCAGCTTATTCCAGATCCCATTCTACGAGCAGTACTTC
cdr3_aa: CASSLFQIPFYEQYF

j_call: TRBJ2-4
d_call: NA
v_call: TRBV27
clone_size: few
cdr3_nt: TGTGCCAGCCTCGTCTCGGGTGCGGCCAAAAACATTCAGTACTTC
cdr3_aa: CASLVSGAAKNIQYF

j_call: TRBJ1-1
d_call: TRBD1
v_call: TRBV19
clone_size: NA
cdr3_nt: TGTGCCAGTAGGGGGACAGGGGCCACTGAAGCTTTCTTT
cdr3_aa: CASRGTGATEAFF

j_call: TRBJ2-3
d_call: NA
v_call: TRBV27
clone_size: NA
cdr3_nt: TGTGCCAGCAGCCAAGGGGGTAACACAGATACGCAGTATTTT
cdr3_aa: CASSQGGNTDTQYF

j_call: TRBJ2-7
d_call: NA
v_call: TRBV5-5
clone_size: NA
cdr3_nt: TGTGCCAGCAGCTTGGACAGATCCTACGAGCAGTACTTC
cdr3_aa: CASSLDRSYEQYF

j_call: TRBJ2-7
d_call: TRBD2
v_call: TRBV28
clone_size: NA
cdr3_nt: TGTGCCAGCGGACTTAGCGGGGGCCCGTTTTACGAGCAGTACTTC
cdr3_aa: CASGLSGGPFYEQYF

j_call: TRBJ2-7
d_call: TRBD2
v_call: TRBV30
clone_size: NA
cdr3_nt: TGTGCCTGGACCTCCTCATTGGGCCGGCTAGCGGGACGCTACGAGCAGTACTTC
cdr3_aa: CAWTSSLGRLAGRYEQYF

j_call: TRBJ2-7
d_call: TRBD2
v_call: TRBV28
clone_size: NA
cdr3_nt: TGTGCCAGCAGTTCACCGGGAGGGACCTACGAGCAGTACTTC
cdr3_aa: CASSSPGGTYEQYF

j_call: TRBJ1-1
d_call: NA
v_call: TRBV10-3
clone_size: NA
cdr3_nt: TGTGCCATCAGTGAGCGGACTTCTATCATGAACACTGAAGCTTTCTTT
cdr3_aa: CAISERTSIMNTEAFF

j_call: TRBJ2-1
d_call: TRBD2
v_call: TRBV4-3
clone_size: NA
cdr3_nt: TGCGCCAGCAGCCAAGAGGGTTCGCTAGCGGGAGGGTTCAATGAGCAGTTCTTC
cdr3_aa: CASSQEGSLAGGFNEQFF

j_call: TRBJ1-3
d_call: NA
v_call: TRBV7-9
clone_size: NA
cdr3_nt: TGTGCCAGCAGCTTCACAGGACGCTCTGGAAACACCATATATTTT
cdr3_aa: CASSFTGRSGNTIYF

j_call: TRBJ2-7
d_call: NA
v_call: TRBV7-2
clone_size: NA
cdr3_nt: TGTGCCAGCAGCTTAGAACCGGGACTTTCGAAGGTCGAGCAGTACTTC
cdr3_aa: CASSLEPGLSKVEQYF

j_call: TRBJ2-1
d_call: TRBD2
v_call: TRBV2
clone_size: NA
cdr3_nt: TGTGCCAGCAGTGGGCTAGCGGGTTCCAATGAGCAGTTCTTC
cdr3_aa: CASSGLAGSNEQFF

j_call: TRBJ2-1
d_call: NA
v_call: TRBV15
clone_size: few
cdr3_nt: TGTGCCACCAGCTCTAACCAGGGGTCCTACAATGAGCAGTTCTTC
cdr3_aa: CATSSNQGSYNEQFF

j_call: TRBJ1-1
d_call: NA
v_call: TRBV18
clone_size: few
cdr3_nt: TGTGCCAGCTCACCCCTGGGAGAGGGCACTGAAGCTTTCTTT
cdr3_aa: CASSPLGEGTEAFF

j_call: TRBJ2-2
d_call: NA
v_call: TRBV5-5
clone_size: NA
cdr3_nt: TGTGCCAGCAGCTTGGCCCTTGTCACCGGGGAGCTGTTTTTT
cdr3_aa: CASSLALVTGELFF

j_call: TRBJ2-6
d_call: NA
v_call: TRBV7-9
clone_size: NA
cdr3_nt: TGTGCCAGCAGCCCAGAGAGGGCTGGGGCCAACGTCCTGACTTTC
cdr3_aa: CASSPERAGANVLTF

j_call: TRBJ1-2
d_call: NA
v_call: TRBV4-2
clone_size: NA
cdr3_nt: TGTGCCAGCAGCCCCCGCGCACACTATGGCTACACCTTC
cdr3_aa: CASSPRAHYGYTF

j_call: TRBJ2-1
d_call: TRBD1
v_call: TRBV29-1
clone_size: NA
cdr3_nt: TGCAGCCTGGGGGACAGGGGGTACAATGAGCAGTTCTTC
cdr3_aa: CSLGDRGYNEQFF

j_call: TRBJ2-5
d_call: NA
v_call: TRBV30
clone_size: NA
cdr3_nt: TGTGCCTGGTCGAACAGAGAAAAAGGGACCCAGTACTTC
cdr3_aa: CAWSNREKGTQYF

j_call: TRBJ2-1
d_call: TRBD2
v_call: TRBV29-1
clone_size: NA
cdr3_nt: TGCAGCGTTACAGGTAGCGGGCACAATGAGCAGTTCTTC
cdr3_aa: CSVTGSGHNEQFF

j_call: TRBJ1-1
d_call: TRBD1
v_call: TRBV5-1
clone_size: NA
cdr3_nt: TGCGCCAGCAGCCCTTCCGGGACAGAAAAAGCTTTCTTT
cdr3_aa: CASSPSGTEKAFF